Shown below are 12 T cell receptor beta chains from a single sample sequenced in a study of blood T cells in healthy people across ages. Sample-barcoded 5' priming and a J-beta primer mix drove a second PCR of roughly 6 to 12 cycles. One entry per CDR3 protein, called by TCRdb with MiXCR from the 5' RACE reads. The data hold around 1,000,000 distinct CDR3 sequences, with roughly two fifths observed a single time. Sequencing was performed on blood. Source of these receptors: a man between 18 and 29 years old in good health.

This clonotype was seen a handful of times. V gene TRBV9 combines with J gene TRBJ2-3; D might be TRBD1 (6 bases). CDR3 size: 15 residues. Between the trimmed V and J ends, which lost 2 bases and 2 bases, there was a span of 12 bases. Germline V gene lookup returns CDR1 SGDLS and CDR2 YYNGEE. DNA for the CDR3: TGTGCCAGCAGCGTGGGGCAGGGACACACAGATACGCAGTATTTT. It yields the protein CASSVGQGHTDTQYF.

The chain combines TRBV7-9 with TRBJ1-4, with a weak D call TRBD1 (5 bases). V shed 7 bases and J shed 2 bases, with 20 bases lying between them. From germline, CDR1 is SEHNR and CDR2 FQNEAQ (reference sequence). CDR3 length: 17 amino acids. The CDR3 DNA is TGTGCCAGCACCGTGGGGCACCCATGGTCCACTAATGAAAAACTGTTTTTT. Residues: CASTVGHPWSTNEKLFF.

This clonotype occurred a few times. CDR3: CASSFGGGAKNIQYF. CDR3 DNA: TGTGCCAGCAGTTTCGGAGGGGGAGCCAAAAACATTCAGTACTTC. This chain links TRBV28 with TRBJ2-4, with D perhaps TRBD1 or TRBD2 (6 bases each). The CDR3 sequence is 15 residues long. The germline V gene has CDR1 MDHEN and CDR2 SYDVKM. V shed 3 bases and J shed 0 bases, with 9 bases lying between them.

The CDR3 DNA follows: TGTGCCAGTCAGGGACAGTTGAACACCGGGGAGCTGTTTTTT. Translation gives CASQGQLNTGELFF. The chain carries TRBV27 and TRBJ2-2; TRBD1 matches 7 bases. The germline CDR1 and CDR2 sequences are MNHEY and SMNVEV (reference sequence). The trim removed 9 bases at V and 1 base at J, leaving 5 bases unmatched. The CDR3 extends over 14 amino acids.

This clonotype was counted ten times or more. The rearrangement links TRBV5-1 to TRBJ2-1; 7 bases are shared with TRBD1. V trimming: 3 bases; J trimming: 5 bases; junction bases outside the gene matches: 14. CDR3 length: 17 residues. From germline, CDR1 is SGHRS and CDR2 YFSETQ. The CDR3 DNA reads as TGCGCCAGCAGCTCGAATGGTATTTCGGGACAGAACAATGAGCAGTTCTTC. It codes for CASSSNGISGQNNEQFF.

In its sample, this clonotype was seen a few times. The chain uses TRBV7-9 and TRBJ1-4; possibly TRBD1 for D (6 bases). The CDR3 extends over 16 amino acids. Trimming shortened V by 4 bases and J by 8 bases, and 20 bases separated the two germline ends. CDR1 and CDR2 (germline): SEHNR, FQNEAQ (reference sequence). The CDR3: CASSSDRTGLGEKLFF. Here the CDR3 DNA reads TGTGCCAGCAGCTCAGACAGGACGGGATTAGGAGAAAAACTGTTTTTT.

V gene TRBV4-1 combines with J gene TRBJ2-1, with 13 positions matching TRBD2. The germline gives CDR1 MGHRA, CDR2 YSYEKL. This CDR3 comprises 17 residues. With 0 bases clipped from V and 7 bases from J, the junction kept 6 bases outside the gene matches. The DNA of the CDR3 is TGCGCCAGCAGCCAAGATAAACTAGCGGGGGGGCCGAATGAGCAGTTCTTC. Residues: CASSQDKLAGGPNEQFF.

The sample holds a few counts of this clonotype. V is TRBV2 and J is TRBJ1-5, with no clear D. The CDR3 is 12 residues long. Trimming cost V 5 bases and J 0 bases, with 2 bases left between them. Germline lookup yields CDR1 SNHLY and CDR2 FYNNEI. In DNA, the CDR3 is TGTGCCAGCAGTACTAGCAATCAGCCCCAGCATTTT. Amino acid sequence: CASSTSNQPQHF.

This clonotype came up a few times. The rearrangement links TRBV20-1 to TRBJ2-3, with D possibly TRBD1 on 6 matching bases. Trimming took off 1 base at V and 5 bases at J, with 10 bases between the two ends. The CDR3 totals 13 residues. Germline CDR1 is DFQATT and CDR2 is SNEGSKA (reference sequence). The DNA of the CDR3 is TGCAGTGCTAGAGGACAGGCCGGAGATACGCAGTATTTT. This sequence encodes CSARGQAGDTQYF.

In its sample, this clonotype was seen a few times. The rearrangement links TRBV4-2 to TRBJ2-1; 9 nucleotides line up with TRBD1. Germline V gene data show CDR1 as LGHNA and CDR2 as YNFKEQ. The V segment lost 1 base and the J segment 15 bases; nucleotides outside the gene matches: 7. The CDR3 has 13 amino acids. CDR3 protein: CASSQVGDRDRFF. CDR3 nucleotide sequence: TGTGCCAGCAGCCAAGTCGGGGACAGGGATCGGTTCTTC.

Here the CDR3 reads CSAKPAGTGELFF. CDR3 bases: TGCAGTGCTAAACCAGCCGGAACCGGGGAGCTGTTTTTT. The chain is built from TRBV20-1 and TRBJ2-2; D is undetermined. V was cut by 4 bases and J by 5 bases, with 11 bases left in between. Looked up from germline, CDR1 is DFQATT and CDR2 is SNEGSKA (reference sequence). The CDR3 runs to 13 residues.

This clonotype was recorded a few times. The chain couples TRBV4-1 to TRBJ2-2; D gene unclear. Germline lookup yields CDR1 MGHRA and CDR2 YSYEKL. This CDR3 spans 13 amino acids. Trimming stripped 2 bases from V and 7 bases from J, with 8 bases between. The CDR3: CASSQLIVGELFF. The DNA for the CDR3 is TGCGCCAGCAGCCAACTGATCGTCGGGGAGCTGTTTTTT.